This TCR beta chain appears in the sequencing data of a study of T cell responses to AZD1222 COVID-19 vaccine. Points from the study as a whole: Variant regions that are unmutated are reportedly the target of nearly half of spike-specific TCRs.

A word on this clone: Its antigen is not known.

TCRdb's copy holds only in-frame clones and misses some; the assay was immunoSEQ multiplex PCR. The sample comprises about 150,000 clones, roughly 92% of which are singletons, and around 3.6% rests with the top ten. Per the germline V gene, CDR1 is MNHEY and CDR2 is SVGAGI. This CDR3 has 12 residues. The V end was cut by 6 bases, the J end by 0 bases, with 6 bases between. The J gene is TRBJ2-7, the V gene TRBV6-5; TRBD2 is a possible D gene (5 bases). The source was peripheral blood, collected on day 0 of AZD1222 vaccination. This sequence was found in an adult in good health. The CDR3 DNA is TGTGCCAGCAGGACTACCTCCTACGAGCAGTACTTC. Its protein product is CASRTTSYEQYF.